Below are 19 T cell receptor beta chains sequenced from a single sample in a study of blood T cell repertoires in COVID-19 (dated by TCRdb to 2018 to 2021). The library came from the immunoSEQ multiplex PCR assay. This immuneACCESS table, as held by TCRdb, lists in-frame sequences with V and J called but not all clones. Of the missing ones, under half trace to an unresolved V gene in checked studies; the others have no known cause. The sample profile shows some 80,000 clones; 86% of them were found once. Of the sample, roughly a sixth is held by the ten largest clones. Sequenced material: peripheral blood. Every receptor here comes from a human donor in a cohort sampled during active COVID-19.

This clone has just a few counts. The rearrangement links TRBV19 to TRBJ2-2, with D maybe TRBD2 (7 bases). Germline CDR1 and CDR2: LNHDA and SQIVND (reference sequence). The CDR3 is 15 residues long. Trimming shortened V by 5 bases and J by 4 bases, and 14 bases separated the two germline ends. CDR3 sequence: CASSRRGGTTGELFF. The CDR3 DNA sequence: TGTGCCAGTAGTCGGAGGGGGGGCACCACCGGGGAGCTGTTTTTT.

This chain connects TRBV3-1 (or the pseudogene TRBV3-2) to TRBJ1-1, with D possibly matching TRBD1 (6 bases). Germline V lookup: CDR1 LGHDT, CDR2 YNNKEL (reference sequence). The CDR3 runs 15 residues. The V gene lost 4 bases and the J gene lost 7 bases, with 19 bases spanning the gap. The DNA for the CDR3 is TGTGCCAGCAGCCCGGCCCCCGGACAGCGAGTTGAAGCTTTCTTT. Amino acids: CASSPAPGQRVEAFF.

V gene TRBV19 combines with J gene TRBJ1-5; tentative D call: TRBD1 (5 bases). The germline gives CDR1 LNHDA, CDR2 SQIVND (reference sequence). The CDR3 covers 16 residues. The V and J ends lost 4 bases and 7 bases respectively, with 20 bases between them. The CDR3 reads CASSRKLRDLGQPQHF. The DNA for the CDR3 is TGTGCCAGTAGTAGAAAACTCCGGGACTTAGGGCAGCCCCAGCATTTT.

The chain carries TRBV3-1 (or the pseudogene TRBV3-2) and TRBJ2-1; the match to TRBD2 covers 8 bases. Germline trimming cut 4 bases from V and 4 bases from J; bases unmatched to any gene: 9. The CDR3 sequence is 16 residues long. Germline V gene data show CDR1 as LGHDT and CDR2 as YNNKEL (reference sequence). The CDR3 DNA reads as TGTGCCAGCAGCCCCGGGGTAGCGGGGCGTTACAATGAGCAGTTCTTC. The encoded protein is CASSPGVAGRYNEQFF.

The chain recombines TRBV2 with TRBJ2-5, with 7 bases matching TRBD2. V was clipped by 4 bases and J by 5 bases; unmatched bases: 1. CDR3 length equals 12 residues. CDR1 is SNHLY and CDR2 is FYNNEI in the germline V gene. The CDR3 here is CASSVSGETQYF. Here the CDR3 DNA reads TGTGCCAGCAGTGTTAGCGGGGAGACCCAGTACTTC.

The gene calls are TRBV6-5 and TRBJ2-7, with D possibly being TRBD1 (5 bases). Trimming took off 6 bases at V and 2 bases at J, with 14 bases between the two ends. The CDR3 covers 14 residues. CDR1 and CDR2 from the germline V gene are MNHEY and SVGAGI. The CDR3 bases are TGTGCCAGCAGCATAGGGCAGGGTACCTACGAGCAGTACTTC. It yields the protein CASSIGQGTYEQYF.

This sequence joins TRBV7-3 and TRBJ2-5, with unresolved D. Germline V gives CDR1 SGHTA, CDR2 FQGTGA. The length of the CDR3 is 13 residues. V gave up 2 bases and J gave up 2 bases, with 6 bases separating them. CDR3 sequence (DNA): TGTGCCAGCAGCTTATCCCAGCAAGAGACCCAGTACTTC. It is translated as CASSLSQQETQYF.

The rearrangement joins TRBV9 to TRBJ2-6; D is unresolved. This CDR3 has 14 amino acids. Germline CDR1 and CDR2: SGDLS and YYNGEE. Trimming took 4 bases from V and 1 from J, leaving 6 bases between them. Here the CDR3 DNA reads TGTGCCAGCAGCCCAGAATCTGGGGCCAACGTCCTGACTTTC. It yields the protein CASSPESGANVLTF. The variable domain in full, completed from reference TRBV9 and TRBJ2-6, reads DSGVTQTPKHLITATGQRVTLRCSPRSGDLSVYWYQQSLDQGLQFLIQYYNGEERAKGNILERFSAQQFPDLHSELNLSSLELGDSALYFCASSPESGANVLTFGAGSRLTVL.

This clone was recorded a few times. This chain uses TRBV27 with TRBJ1-5; no firm D call. The CDR3 is 15 residues long. V lost 3 bases to trimming and J lost 0 bases, with 9 bases between them. CDR1 is MNHEY, CDR2 SMNVEV, per germline (reference sequence). The CDR3 nucleotides read TGTGCCAGCAGTTTCGGAGCATATAGCAATCAGCCCCAGCATTTT. It translates to CASSFGAYSNQPQHF.

The chain is built from TRBV2 and TRBJ2-7, with 10 positions matching TRBD1. Germline V gene data show CDR1 as SNHLY and CDR2 as FYNNEI. The CDR3 has 15 amino acids. V was pared by 6 bases and J by 5 bases, with 10 bases of the junction left unmatched. Written as DNA, the CDR3 is TGTGCCAGCAGCGACCCCGGGACAGGGGACCACGAGCAGTACTTC. Encoded protein: CASSDPGTGDHEQYF.

This chain connects TRBV27 to TRBJ1-2, with no clear D. This CDR3 contains 14 residues. The germline V gene encodes CDR1 MNHEY and CDR2 SMNVEV (reference sequence). With 3 bases removed from V and 4 bases from J, the gap between germline ends came to 12 bases. CDR3 in amino acids: CASSFSGGPYGYTF. In DNA, the CDR3 is TGTGCCAGCAGTTTCTCTGGCGGGCCCTATGGCTACACCTTC.

In this sample, this clone turned up once. The chain combines TRBV27 with TRBJ2-1; 7 nucleotides match TRBD2. This CDR3 spans 16 amino acids. V shed 4 bases and J 4 bases; nucleotides not matched to a gene: 10. Germline lookup yields CDR1 MNHEY and CDR2 SMNVEV (reference sequence). The CDR3 loop reads CASSSAVGGGYNEQFF. CDR3 coding DNA: TGTGCCAGCAGTTCCGCAGTCGGGGGAGGGTACAATGAGCAGTTCTTC.

The chain joins TRBV28 to TRBJ2-7, with D possibly being TRBD2 (6 bases). This CDR3 is built from 12 residues. Germline lookup yields CDR1 MDHEN and CDR2 SYDVKM. V was shortened by 3 bases and J by 7 bases, with 10 bases between the two germline ends. The CDR3 is CASSFRGWEQYF. In DNA, the CDR3 is TGTGCCAGCAGTTTCCGGGGGTGGGAGCAGTACTTC.

For the CDR3, the DNA is TGTGCCAGCAGCTTAGGGGGGACTAGCGGGGGGGGTGAGCAGTTCTTC. Its translation: CASSLGGTSGGGEQFF. The chain employs TRBV7-2 and TRBJ2-1, with 16 bases that match TRBD2. Per the germline V gene, CDR1 is SGHTA and CDR2 is FQGNSA. Trimming at V came to 1 base and at J to 9 bases, leaving 3 bases not matched to a gene. The CDR3 loop spans 16 amino acids.

V gene TRBV30 combines with J gene TRBJ1-5; D unclear. This CDR3 has 13 amino acids. V lost 1 base, J lost 2 bases, and 6 bases lay in between. Germline V gene sequence: CDR1 GTSNPN, CDR2 SVGIG (reference sequence). The CDR3 bases are TGTGCCTGGAGTGGGCTGGGCAATCAGCCCCAGCATTTT. This translates into CAWSGLGNQPQHF.

V and J are TRBV10-1 and TRBJ2-1; TRBD2 matches 10 bases. There are 16 residues in the CDR3. The V and J ends lost 7 bases and 4 bases, in that order; junction bases with no gene match: 10. CDR1 and CDR2 from the germline V gene are WNHNN and SYGVQD (reference sequence). The CDR3 spells CASTPGASGGYNEQFF. CDR3 sequence (DNA): TGCGCCAGCACCCCGGGGGCTAGCGGGGGATACAATGAGCAGTTCTTC.

The J gene is TRBJ1-2, the V gene TRBV5-1; TRBD1 matches 8 bases. Germline trimming cut 4 bases from V and 6 bases from J; bases unmatched to any gene: 8. The CDR3 covers 14 residues. Germline values: CDR1 SGHRS, CDR2 YFSETQ. The CDR3 nucleotides are TGCGCCAGCAGCGGGGGACAGGCGAACGATGGCTACACCTTC. Its translation: CASSGGQANDGYTF.

This clone was recorded a few times. V gene TRBV24-1 combines with J gene TRBJ2-7, with 8 bases identical to TRBD1. Trimming at V came to 7 bases and at J to 5 bases, leaving 9 bases not matched to a gene. This CDR3 region has 14 residues. Germline CDR1 and CDR2: KGHDR and SFDVKD. The CDR3 DNA follows: TGTGCCACCAGCCAGGGGGCGGGGCTCCACGAGCAGTACTTC. Amino acid sequence: CATSQGAGLHEQYF.

V and J are TRBV4-3 and TRBJ2-1, with D unresolved. Trimming took 0 bases from V and 0 from J, leaving 6 bases between them. CDR3 length: 15 residues. Germline V gene data show CDR1 as LGHNA and CDR2 as YSLEER. DNA for the CDR3: TGCGCCAGCAGCCAAGAGCTAAGCTCCTACAATGAGCAGTTCTTC. This codes for CASSQELSSYNEQFF.